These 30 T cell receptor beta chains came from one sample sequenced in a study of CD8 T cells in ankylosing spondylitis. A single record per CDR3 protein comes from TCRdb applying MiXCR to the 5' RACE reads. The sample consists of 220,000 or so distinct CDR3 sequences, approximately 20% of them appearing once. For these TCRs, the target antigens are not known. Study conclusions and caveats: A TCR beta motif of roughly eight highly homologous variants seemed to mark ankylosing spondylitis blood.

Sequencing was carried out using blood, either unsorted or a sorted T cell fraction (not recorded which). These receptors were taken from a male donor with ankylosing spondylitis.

The CDR3 DNA reads TGTGCCAGCAGCTTGGGGACAGGGGGCTTCGAGCAGTACTTC. Amino acid sequence: CASSLGTGGFEQYF. The gene calls are TRBV5-5 and TRBJ2-7; 11 bases map to TRBD1. The length of the CDR3 is 14 residues. V was pared by 0 bases and J by 6 bases, with 2 bases of the junction left unmatched. The V gene's germline CDR1 is SGHKS and CDR2 YYEKEE (reference sequence).

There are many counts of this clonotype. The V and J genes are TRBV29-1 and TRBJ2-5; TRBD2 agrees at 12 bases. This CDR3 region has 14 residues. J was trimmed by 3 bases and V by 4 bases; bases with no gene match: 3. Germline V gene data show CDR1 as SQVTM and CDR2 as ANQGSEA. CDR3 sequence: CSVVLAGGKETQYF. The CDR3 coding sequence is TGCAGCGTTGTGCTAGCGGGGGGGAAAGAGACCCAGTACTTC.

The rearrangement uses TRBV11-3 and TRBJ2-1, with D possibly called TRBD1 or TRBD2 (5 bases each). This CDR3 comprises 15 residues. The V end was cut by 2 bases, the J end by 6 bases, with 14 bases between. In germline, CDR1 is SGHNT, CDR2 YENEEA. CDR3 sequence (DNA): TGTGCCAGCAGCTTAAGGGACCACACAGTCAATGAGCAGTTCTTC. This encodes CASSLRDHTVNEQFF.

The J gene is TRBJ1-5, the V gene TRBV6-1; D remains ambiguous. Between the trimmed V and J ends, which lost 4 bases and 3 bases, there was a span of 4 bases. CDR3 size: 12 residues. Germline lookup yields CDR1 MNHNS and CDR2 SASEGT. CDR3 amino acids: CASSAYNQPQHF. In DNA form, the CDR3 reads TGTGCCAGCAGTGCATACAATCAGCCCCAGCATTTT.

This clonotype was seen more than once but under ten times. For the CDR3, the DNA is TGTGCCAGCAGTCCGACGGCTTGGGGAGCTGGCAATGAGCAGTTCTTC. It encodes CASSPTAWGAGNEQFF. The chain recombines TRBV12-3 or TRBV12-4 with TRBJ2-1; D might be TRBD2 (5 bases). This CDR3 is 16 amino acids long. Trimming shortened V by 5 bases and J by 6 bases, and 20 bases separated the two germline ends.

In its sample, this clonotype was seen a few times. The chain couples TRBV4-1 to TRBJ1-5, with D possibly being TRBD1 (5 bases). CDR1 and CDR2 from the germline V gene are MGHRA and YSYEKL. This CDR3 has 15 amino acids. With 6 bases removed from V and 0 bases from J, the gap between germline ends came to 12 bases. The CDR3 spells CASRPSGDSNQPQHF. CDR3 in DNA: TGCGCCAGCAGACCCTCGGGGGATAGCAATCAGCCCCAGCATTTT.

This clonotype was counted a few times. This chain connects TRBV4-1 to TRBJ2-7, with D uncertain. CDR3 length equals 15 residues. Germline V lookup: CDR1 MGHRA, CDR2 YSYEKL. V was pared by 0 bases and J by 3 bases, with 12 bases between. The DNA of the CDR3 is TGCGCCAGCAGCCAAGAGACACGTTCGGGCTACGAGCAGTACTTC. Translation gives CASSQETRSGYEQYF.

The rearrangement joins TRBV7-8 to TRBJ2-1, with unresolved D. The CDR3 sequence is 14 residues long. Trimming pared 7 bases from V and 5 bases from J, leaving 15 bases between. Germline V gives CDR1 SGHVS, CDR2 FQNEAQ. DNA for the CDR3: TGTGCCAGCACCCTTGAGGTTACTGACAATGAGCAGTTCTTC. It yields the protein CASTLEVTDNEQFF.

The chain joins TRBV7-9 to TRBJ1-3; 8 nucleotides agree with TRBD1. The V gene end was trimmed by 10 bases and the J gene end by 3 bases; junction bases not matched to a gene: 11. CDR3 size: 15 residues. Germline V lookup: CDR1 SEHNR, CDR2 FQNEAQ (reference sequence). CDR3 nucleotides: TGTGCCACCGAACTCGGGACAGGAGGTGGAAACACCATATATTTT. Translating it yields CATELGTGGGNTIYF. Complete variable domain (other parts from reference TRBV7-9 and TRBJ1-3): DTGVSQNPRHKITKRGQNVTFRCDPISEHNRLYWYRQTLGQGPEFLTYFQNEAQLEKSRLLSDRFSAERPKGSFSTLEIQRTEQGDSAMYLCATELGTGGGNTIYFGEGSWLTVV.

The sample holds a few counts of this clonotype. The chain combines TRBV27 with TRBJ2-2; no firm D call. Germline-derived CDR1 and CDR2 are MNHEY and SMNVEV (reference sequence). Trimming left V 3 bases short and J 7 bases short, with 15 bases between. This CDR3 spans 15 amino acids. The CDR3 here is CASSFGPILVGELFF. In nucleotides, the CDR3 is TGTGCCAGCAGTTTTGGACCGATTTTGGTCGGGGAGCTGTTTTTT.

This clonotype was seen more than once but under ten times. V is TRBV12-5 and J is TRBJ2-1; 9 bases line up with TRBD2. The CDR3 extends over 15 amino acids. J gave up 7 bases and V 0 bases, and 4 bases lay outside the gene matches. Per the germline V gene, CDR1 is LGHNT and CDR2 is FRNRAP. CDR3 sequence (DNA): TGTGCTAGTGGTTTGGTAGCGGGAGGTCTGAATGAGCAGTTCTTC. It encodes CASGLVAGGLNEQFF.

CDR3 sequence: CASSPRQTGELFF. The CDR3 DNA is TGTGCCAGCAGCCCGCGTCAGACCGGGGAGCTGTTTTTT. The chain employs TRBV7-3 and TRBJ2-2; D remains unclear. Germline V CDR1 and CDR2: SGHTA, FQGTGA. V was pared by 5 bases and J by 5 bases, with 9 bases between. The CDR3 has 13 amino acids. The full variable domain, in which reference TRBV7-3 and TRBJ2-2 provide the parts outside the CDR3, is GAGVSQTPSNKVTEKGKYVELRCDPISGHTALYWYRQSLGQGPEFLIYFQGTGAADDSGLPNDRFFAVRPEGSVSTLKIQRTERGDSAVYLCASSPRQTGELFFGEGSRLTVL.

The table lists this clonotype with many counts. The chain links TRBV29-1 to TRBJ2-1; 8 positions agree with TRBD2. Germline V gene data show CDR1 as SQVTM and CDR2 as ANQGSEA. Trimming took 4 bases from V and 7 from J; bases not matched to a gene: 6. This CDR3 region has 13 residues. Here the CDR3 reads CSVVAGNGNEQFF. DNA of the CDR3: TGCAGCGTTGTAGCGGGGAATGGTAATGAGCAGTTCTTC.

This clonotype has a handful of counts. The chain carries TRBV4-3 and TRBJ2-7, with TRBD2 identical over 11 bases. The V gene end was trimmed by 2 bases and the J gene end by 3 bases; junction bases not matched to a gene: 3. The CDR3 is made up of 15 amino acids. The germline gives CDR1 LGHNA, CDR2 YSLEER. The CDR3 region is CASSQIAGGVYEQYF. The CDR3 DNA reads TGCGCCAGCAGCCAAATAGCGGGAGGGGTCTACGAGCAGTACTTC.

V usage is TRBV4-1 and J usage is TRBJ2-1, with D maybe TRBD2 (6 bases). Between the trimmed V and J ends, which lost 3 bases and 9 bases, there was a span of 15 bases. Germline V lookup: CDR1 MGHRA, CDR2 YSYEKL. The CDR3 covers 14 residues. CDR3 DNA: TGCGCCAGCAGCCAGGGACTCCTATCCGGTGAGCAGTTCTTC. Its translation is CASSQGLLSGEQFF.

CDR3 sequence reads: CASSYSGGTEAFF. The CDR3 DNA reads TGTGCCAGCAGTTATTCAGGGGGGACTGAAGCTTTCTTT. The chain recombines TRBV6-5 with TRBJ1-1; 7 bases fit TRBD1. Germline-derived CDR1 and CDR2 are MNHEY and SVGAGI. Trimming removed 3 bases from V and 5 bases from J; junction bases left unmatched: 3. CDR3 length: 13 amino acids.

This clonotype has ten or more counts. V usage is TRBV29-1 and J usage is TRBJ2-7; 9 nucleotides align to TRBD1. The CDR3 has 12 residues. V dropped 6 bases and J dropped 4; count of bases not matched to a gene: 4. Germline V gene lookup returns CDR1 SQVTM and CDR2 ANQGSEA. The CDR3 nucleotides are TGCAGCGTGACAGGGGGGGGGTACGAGCAGTACTTC. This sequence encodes CSVTGGGYEQYF.

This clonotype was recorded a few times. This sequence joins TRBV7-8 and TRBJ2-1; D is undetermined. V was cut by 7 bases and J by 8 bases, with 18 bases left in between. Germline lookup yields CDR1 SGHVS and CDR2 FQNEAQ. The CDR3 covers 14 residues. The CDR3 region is CASKRLVGSDEQFF. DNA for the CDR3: TGTGCCAGCAAACGCCTGGTGGGGTCAGATGAGCAGTTCTTC.

The CDR3 protein is CASSQPTGTSGNEQFF. The CDR3 nucleotides are TGCGCCAGCAGCCAACCAACCGGGACTAGCGGGAATGAGCAGTTCTTC. The chain links TRBV4-1 to TRBJ2-1; 12 bases align to TRBD2. J lost 7 bases, V lost 2 bases, and 6 bases had no gene match. The CDR3 is 16 amino acids. CDR1 MGHRA and CDR2 YSYEKL come from the germline V gene.

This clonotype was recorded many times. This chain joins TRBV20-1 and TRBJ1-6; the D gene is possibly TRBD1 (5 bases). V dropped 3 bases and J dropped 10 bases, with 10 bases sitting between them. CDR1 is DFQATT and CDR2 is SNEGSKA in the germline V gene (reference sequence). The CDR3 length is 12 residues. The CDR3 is CSASDSYSPLHF. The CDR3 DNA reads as TGCAGTGCTAGCGACAGCTACTCACCCCTCCACTTT.

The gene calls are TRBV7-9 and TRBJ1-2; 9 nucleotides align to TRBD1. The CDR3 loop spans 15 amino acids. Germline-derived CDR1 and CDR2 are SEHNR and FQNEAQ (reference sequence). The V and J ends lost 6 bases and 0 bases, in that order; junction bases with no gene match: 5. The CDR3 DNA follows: TGTGCCAGCAGTTGGACAGGGGCAGCTAACTATGGCTACACCTTC. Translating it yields CASSWTGAANYGYTF. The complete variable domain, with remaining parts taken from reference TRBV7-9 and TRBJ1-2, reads DTGVSQNPRHKITKRGQNVTFRCDPISEHNRLYWYRQTLGQGPEFLTYFQNEAQLEKSRLLSDRFSAERPKGSFSTLEIQRTEQGDSAMYLCASSWTGAANYGYTFGSGTRLTVV.

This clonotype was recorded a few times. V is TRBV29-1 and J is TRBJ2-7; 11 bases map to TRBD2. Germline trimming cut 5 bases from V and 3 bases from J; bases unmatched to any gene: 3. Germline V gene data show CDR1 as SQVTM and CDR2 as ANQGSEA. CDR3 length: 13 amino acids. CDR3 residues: CSVSSGGFYEQYF. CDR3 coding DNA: TGCAGCGTTTCTAGCGGGGGGTTCTACGAGCAGTACTTC.

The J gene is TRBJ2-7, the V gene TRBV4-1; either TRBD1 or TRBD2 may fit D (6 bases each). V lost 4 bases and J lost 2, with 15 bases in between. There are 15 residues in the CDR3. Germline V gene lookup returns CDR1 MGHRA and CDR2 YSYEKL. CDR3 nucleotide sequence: TGCGCCAGCAGCCTTAGGGCCGGGGGCACCTACGAGCAGTACTTC. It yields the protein CASSLRAGGTYEQYF.

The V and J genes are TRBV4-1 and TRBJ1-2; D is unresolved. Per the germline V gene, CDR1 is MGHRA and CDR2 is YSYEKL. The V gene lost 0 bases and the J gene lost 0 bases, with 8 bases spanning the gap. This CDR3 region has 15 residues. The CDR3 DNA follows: TGCGCCAGCAGCCAAGAGGACCGAGCTAACTATGGCTACACCTTC. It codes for CASSQEDRANYGYTF.

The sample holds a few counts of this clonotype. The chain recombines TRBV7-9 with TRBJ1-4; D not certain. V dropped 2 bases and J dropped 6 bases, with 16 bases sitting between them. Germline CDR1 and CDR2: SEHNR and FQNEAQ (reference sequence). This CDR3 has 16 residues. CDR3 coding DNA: TGTGCCAGCAGCTTATATGGTGCAACAGCAGATGAAAAACTGTTTTTT. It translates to CASSLYGATADEKLFF.

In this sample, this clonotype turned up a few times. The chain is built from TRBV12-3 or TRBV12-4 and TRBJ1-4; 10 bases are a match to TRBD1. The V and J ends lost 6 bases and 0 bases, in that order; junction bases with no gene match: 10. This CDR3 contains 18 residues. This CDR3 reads CASSLGTGVGATNEKLFF. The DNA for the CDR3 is TGTGCCAGCAGCCTCGGGACAGGGGTCGGGGCAACTAATGAAAAACTGTTTTTT.

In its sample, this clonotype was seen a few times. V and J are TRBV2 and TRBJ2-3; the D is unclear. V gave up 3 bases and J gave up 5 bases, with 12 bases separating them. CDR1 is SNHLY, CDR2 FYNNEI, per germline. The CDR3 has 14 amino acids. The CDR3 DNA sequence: TGTGCCAGCAGTGATAAGGGCCCCAGAGATACGCAGTATTTT. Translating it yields CASSDKGPRDTQYF.

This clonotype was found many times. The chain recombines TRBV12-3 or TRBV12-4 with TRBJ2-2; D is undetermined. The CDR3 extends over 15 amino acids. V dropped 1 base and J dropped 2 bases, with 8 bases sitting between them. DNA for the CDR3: TGTGCCAGCAGTTTAGTGGGCAGCAACACCGGGGAGCTGTTTTTT. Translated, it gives CASSLVGSNTGELFF.

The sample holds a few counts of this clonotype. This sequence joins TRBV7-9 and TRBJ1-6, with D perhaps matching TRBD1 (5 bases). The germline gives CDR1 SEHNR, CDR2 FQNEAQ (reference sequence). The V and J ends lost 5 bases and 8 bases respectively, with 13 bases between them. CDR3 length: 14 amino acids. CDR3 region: CASSLTGDHSPLHF. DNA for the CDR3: TGTGCCAGCAGCCTTACGGGGGACCATTCACCCCTCCACTTT. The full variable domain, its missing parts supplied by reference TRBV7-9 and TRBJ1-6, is DTGVSQNPRHKITKRGQNVTFRCDPISEHNRLYWYRQTLGQGPEFLTYFQNEAQLEKSRLLSDRFSAERPKGSFSTLEIQRTEQGDSAMYLCASSLTGDHSPLHFGNGTRLTVT.

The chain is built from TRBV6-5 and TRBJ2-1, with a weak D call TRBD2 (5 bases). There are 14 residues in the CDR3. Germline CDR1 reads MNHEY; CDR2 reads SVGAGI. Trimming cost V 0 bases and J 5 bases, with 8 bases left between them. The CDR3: CASSYSWGDNEQFF. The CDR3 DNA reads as TGTGCCAGCAGTTACTCCTGGGGAGACAATGAGCAGTTCTTC.